The rows below give T cell receptor beta chains drawn from one sample of a study of regulatory T cells in long-lasting Graves disease. A single record per CDR3 protein comes from TCRdb applying MiXCR to the multiplex PCR reads. The table lists about 470,000 distinct CDR3 sequences, around 20% of them singletons. The sample here was peripheral blood mononuclear cells (PBMCs), taken when the disease was refractory, from a patient treated with antithyroid drugs. All receptors derive from a female donor with Graves disease. Each CDR3 is given with its conserved first and last residue. The D gene is left open where the match is weak. Expanded clones get a size class; other rows say once, few or many, or leave the size out.

d_call: TRBD1; clone_size: few; v_call: TRBV12-3/TRBV12-4; j_call: TRBJ1-4; cdr3_nt: TGTGCCAGCAGTCCCGGACAGGACGCCGGTGAAAAACTGTTTTTT; cdr3_aa: CASSPGQDAGEKLFF
d_call: NA; clone_size: few; v_call: TRBV29-1; j_call: TRBJ1-1; cdr3_nt: TGCAGCGCTGGGGCAGGGGAGAACACTGAAGCTTTCTTT; cdr3_aa: CSAGAGENTEAFF
d_call: NA; clone_size: many; v_call: TRBV6-1; j_call: TRBJ2-2; cdr3_nt: TGTGCCGGACGCCCATCAGGGACCAGGGCCGGGGAGCTGTTTTTT; cdr3_aa: CAGRPSGTRAGELFF
d_call: NA; clone_size: many; v_call: TRBV28; j_call: TRBJ2-5; cdr3_nt: TGTGCCAGCAAACGACAGGATGAAGAGACCCAGTACTTC; cdr3_aa: CASKRQDEETQYF
d_call: NA; clone_size: many; v_call: TRBV28; j_call: TRBJ2-7; cdr3_nt: TGTGCCAGCACCCAAAGTGGGGGGAACTACGAGCAGTACTTC; cdr3_aa: CASTQSGGNYEQYF
d_call: NA; clone_size: NA; v_call: TRBV4-1; j_call: TRBJ1-1; cdr3_nt: TGCGCCAGCAGCCAAATCGGGCGGATGAACACTGAAGCTTTCTTT; cdr3_aa: CASSQIGRMNTEAFF
d_call: NA; clone_size: many; v_call: TRBV6-5; j_call: TRBJ1-2; cdr3_nt: TGTGCCAGCAGTTACTCTGGGGAGACTGGCTACACCTTC; cdr3_aa: CASSYSGETGYTF
d_call: TRBD2; clone_size: many; v_call: TRBV11-2; j_call: TRBJ2-2; cdr3_nt: TGTGCCAGCAGGATTAGCGGGAGTAACACCGGGGAGCTGTTTTTT; cdr3_aa: CASRISGSNTGELFF
d_call: NA; clone_size: few; v_call: TRBV9; j_call: TRBJ1-2; cdr3_nt: TGTGCCAGCAGCGGGGGGGTAAAGAATTCCCATCGCTACACCTTC; cdr3_aa: CASSGGVKNSHRYTF
d_call: TRBD2; clone_size: many; v_call: TRBV20-1; j_call: TRBJ2-5; cdr3_nt: TGCAGTGCAATCGGGACTAGAGAAGAGACCCAGTACTTC; cdr3_aa: CSAIGTREETQYF
d_call: NA; clone_size: many; v_call: TRBV13; j_call: TRBJ2-7; cdr3_nt: TGTGCCAGCAGCTTATCCGGGAATCGCCACGAGCAGTACTTC; cdr3_aa: CASSLSGNRHEQYF
d_call: NA; clone_size: many; v_call: TRBV28; j_call: TRBJ1-1; cdr3_nt: TGTGCCAGCAGTACACACCCTACTGAAGCTTTCTTT; cdr3_aa: CASSTHPTEAFF
d_call: NA; clone_size: many; v_call: TRBV28; j_call: TRBJ1-5; cdr3_nt: TGTGCCAGCCTTCTGAGCGGGGGCAATCAGCCCCAGCATTTT; cdr3_aa: CASLLSGGNQPQHF
d_call: NA; clone_size: many; v_call: TRBV19; j_call: TRBJ2-2; cdr3_nt: TGTGCCAGTAGTATTTTCGCCGGGGAGCTGTTTTTT; cdr3_aa: CASSIFAGELFF
d_call: NA; clone_size: many; v_call: TRBV24-1; j_call: TRBJ2-7; cdr3_nt: TGTGCCACCAGTGACACGAGGCACTCCCCCCCCTACGAGCAGTACTTC; cdr3_aa: CATSDTRHSPPYEQYF
d_call: NA; clone_size: NA; v_call: TRBV20-1; j_call: TRBJ2-2; cdr3_nt: TGCAGTGCTAGAGGAGTAAGTGGGTCCGCGAACACCGGGGAGCTGTTTTTT; cdr3_aa: CSARGVSGSANTGELFF
d_call: TRBD2; clone_size: few; v_call: TRBV29-1; j_call: TRBJ2-7; cdr3_nt: TGCAGCGTTCGGCGGGAGGCCTACGAGCAGTACTTC; cdr3_aa: CSVRREAYEQYF
d_call: TRBD2; clone_size: few; v_call: TRBV18; j_call: TRBJ2-7; cdr3_nt: TGTGCCAGCTCACCCAATAGCGGGATGGCCCTCTACGAGCAGTACTTC; cdr3_aa: CASSPNSGMALYEQYF
d_call: TRBD1; clone_size: many; v_call: TRBV28; j_call: TRBJ1-2; cdr3_nt: TGTGCCAGCAGTACAGGGACAGGTCACTATGGCTACACCTTC; cdr3_aa: CASSTGTGHYGYTF
d_call: TRBD1; clone_size: many; v_call: TRBV28; j_call: TRBJ2-7; cdr3_nt: TGTGCCAGCAGGTCGACCGGGACAGGGGCCTACGAGCAGTACTTC; cdr3_aa: CASRSTGTGAYEQYF
d_call: NA; clone_size: few; v_call: TRBV7-9; j_call: TRBJ1-3; cdr3_nt: TGTGCCAGCAGCTTTCCCAGGAGAACTGGAAACACCATATATTTT; cdr3_aa: CASSFPRRTGNTIYF
d_call: NA; clone_size: few; v_call: TRBV12-3/TRBV12-4; j_call: TRBJ1-1; cdr3_nt: TGTGCCAGCAGCACACAGAACACTGAAGCTTTCTTT; cdr3_aa: CASSTQNTEAFF
d_call: NA; clone_size: few; v_call: TRBV20-1; j_call: TRBJ1-5; cdr3_nt: TGCAGTGCTAGCCGGGGGCTGAGTCAGCCCCAGCATTTT; cdr3_aa: CSASRGLSQPQHF
d_call: NA; clone_size: many; v_call: TRBV30; j_call: TRBJ1-1; cdr3_nt: TGTGCCTGGAGTGTACATTACACTGAAGCTTTCTTT; cdr3_aa: CAWSVHYTEAFF
d_call: TRBD1; clone_size: many; v_call: TRBV7-9; j_call: TRBJ2-7; cdr3_nt: TGTGCCAGCAGCTCGATCAGGGGGCGAGGGGCCTACGAGCAGTACTTC; cdr3_aa: CASSSIRGRGAYEQYF
d_call: TRBD2; clone_size: few; v_call: TRBV28; j_call: TRBJ2-3; cdr3_nt: TGTGCCAGCAGTTTCCCGGGACTAGCGGGGCGCACAGATACGCAGTATTTT; cdr3_aa: CASSFPGLAGRTDTQYF
d_call: TRBD2; clone_size: many; v_call: TRBV9; j_call: TRBJ2-7; cdr3_nt: TGTGCCAGCAGCGTAGAGGCTAGCGGATCGTACGAGCAGTACTTC; cdr3_aa: CASSVEASGSYEQYF
d_call: TRBD1; clone_size: few; v_call: TRBV30; j_call: TRBJ2-7; cdr3_nt: TGTGCCTGGAACAGGGGGGTCGAGCAGTACTTC; cdr3_aa: CAWNRGVEQYF
d_call: TRBD1; clone_size: many; v_call: TRBV6-1; j_call: TRBJ2-7; cdr3_nt: TGTGCCAGCAGCGCCCCCGGGACAGGGAGTTACGAGCAGTACTTC; cdr3_aa: CASSAPGTGSYEQYF
d_call: NA; clone_size: NA; v_call: TRBV9; j_call: TRBJ2-7; cdr3_nt: TGTGCCAGCACCCGTGACCCAGGCTACGAGCAGTACTTC; cdr3_aa: CASTRDPGYEQYF
d_call: TRBD2; clone_size: NA; v_call: TRBV7-2; j_call: TRBJ2-7; cdr3_nt: TGTGCCAGCAGCGGGGGGGGGTTCGACGAGCAGTACTTC; cdr3_aa: CASSGGGFDEQYF
d_call: TRBD1; clone_size: NA; v_call: TRBV19; j_call: TRBJ2-7; cdr3_nt: TGTGCCAGCAGTACCGGACAGGGGGCGTTGGAGCAGTACTTC; cdr3_aa: CASSTGQGALEQYF
d_call: TRBD2; clone_size: many; v_call: TRBV20-1; j_call: TRBJ2-1; cdr3_nt: TGCAGTGCTCTAGCGGGAGGTTTCAGTGAGCAGTTCTTC; cdr3_aa: CSALAGGFSEQFF
d_call: NA; clone_size: NA; v_call: TRBV6-1; j_call: TRBJ2-7; cdr3_nt: TGTGCCAGCAGCCGCTCCCCGGAAAGGGGGTTCTACGAGCAGTACTTC; cdr3_aa: CASSRSPERGFYEQYF
d_call: NA; clone_size: few; v_call: TRBV10-3; j_call: TRBJ1-1; cdr3_nt: TGTGCCATCAGGACAGGCACTAACACTGAAGCTTTCTTT; cdr3_aa: CAIRTGTNTEAFF
d_call: NA; clone_size: NA; v_call: TRBV6-2/TRBV6-3; j_call: TRBJ1-1; cdr3_nt: TGTGCCAGCAGTTACTCAGAGGTAGGGACTGAAGCTTTCTTT; cdr3_aa: CASSYSEVGTEAFF
d_call: NA; clone_size: NA; v_call: TRBV2; j_call: TRBJ2-3; cdr3_nt: TGTGCCAGCAGTGAAGACTGGGGTGGGTCAGATACGCAGTATTTT; cdr3_aa: CASSEDWGGSDTQYF
d_call: TRBD1; clone_size: many; v_call: TRBV6-2/TRBV6-3; j_call: TRBJ1-4; cdr3_nt: TGTGCCAGCAGTTACAAGCAACAGGGGGCAGGAGGGGAAAAACTGTTTTTT; cdr3_aa: CASSYKQQGAGGEKLFF
d_call: TRBD1; clone_size: NA; v_call: TRBV7-2; j_call: TRBJ1-4; cdr3_nt: TGTGCCAGCAGCTTAGTTGGCAGGGGGCGCGAAAAACTGTTTTTT; cdr3_aa: CASSLVGRGREKLFF
d_call: NA; clone_size: NA; v_call: TRBV27; j_call: TRBJ2-6; cdr3_nt: TGTGCCAGCAGTTTTCTGGGGTCTGGGGCCAACGTCCTGACTTTC; cdr3_aa: CASSFLGSGANVLTF
d_call: NA; clone_size: NA; v_call: TRBV7-9; j_call: TRBJ2-6; cdr3_nt: TGTGCCAGCAGCTTAGTATCCGATTGGGCCAACGTCCTGACTTTC; cdr3_aa: CASSLVSDWANVLTF
d_call: TRBD1; clone_size: NA; v_call: TRBV2; j_call: TRBJ2-2; cdr3_nt: TGTGCCAGCAGTGAGACAGGGGGCTGGACCGGGGAGCTGTTTTTT; cdr3_aa: CASSETGGWTGELFF
d_call: NA; clone_size: NA; v_call: TRBV7-6; j_call: TRBJ2-1; cdr3_nt: TGTGCCAGCAGCCTCCTCCAGCGGTCGAGCTCCTACAATGAGCAGTTCTTC; cdr3_aa: CASSLLQRSSSYNEQFF
d_call: NA; clone_size: many; v_call: TRBV7-9; j_call: TRBJ2-7; cdr3_nt: TGTGCCAGCAGCTCCCCGACAGGTCTGACCTACGAGCAGTACTTC; cdr3_aa: CASSSPTGLTYEQYF
d_call: TRBD2; clone_size: many; v_call: TRBV12-5; j_call: TRBJ2-2; cdr3_nt: TGTGCTAGTGGTTTTTACCTAGCGGGAGACCGTTCGAACACCGGGGAGCTGTTTTTT; cdr3_aa: CASGFYLAGDRSNTGELFF
d_call: NA; clone_size: few; v_call: TRBV7-9; j_call: TRBJ1-2; cdr3_nt: TGTGCCAGCAGCTCTACAGGGATCTATGGCTACACCTTC; cdr3_aa: CASSSTGIYGYTF
d_call: TRBD1; clone_size: many; v_call: TRBV7-9; j_call: TRBJ1-2; cdr3_nt: TGTGCCAGCAGCTTAGGTCGCAGGGGGCGCGAAGGCTATGGCTACACCTTC; cdr3_aa: CASSLGRRGREGYGYTF
d_call: NA; clone_size: NA; v_call: TRBV30; j_call: TRBJ2-7; cdr3_nt: TGTGCCTGGAGTAGAGGTATACCCTACGAGCAGTACTTC; cdr3_aa: CAWSRGIPYEQYF
d_call: NA; clone_size: few; v_call: TRBV30; j_call: TRBJ1-1; cdr3_nt: TGTGCCTGGAGTGGGAATGCCGGGGCTGAAGCTTTCTTT; cdr3_aa: CAWSGNAGAEAFF
d_call: TRBD2; clone_size: many; v_call: TRBV2; j_call: TRBJ2-7; cdr3_nt: TGTGCCAGCAGTGGAGGGACTAGCGGGTTAAAGCAGTACTTC; cdr3_aa: CASSGGTSGLKQYF
d_call: NA; clone_size: few; v_call: TRBV15; j_call: TRBJ2-3; cdr3_nt: TGTGCCACCAGCAGTGACCTCCCGGATACTAGCACAGATACGCAGTATTTT; cdr3_aa: CATSSDLPDTSTDTQYF
d_call: NA; clone_size: once; v_call: TRBV30; j_call: TRBJ2-7; cdr3_nt: TGTGCCTGGAGCAGCCCCGGACGGTGGGGCTCCTACGAGCAGTACTTC; cdr3_aa: CAWSSPGRWGSYEQYF
d_call: NA; clone_size: NA; v_call: TRBV30; j_call: TRBJ1-6; cdr3_nt: TGTGCCTGGAGTGTGGCAGGCCGGGCCCTCCACTTT; cdr3_aa: CAWSVAGRALHF
d_call: NA; clone_size: once; v_call: TRBV3-1; j_call: TRBJ2-2; cdr3_nt: TGTGCCAGCAGCCAAGTCCCCAGGGACACCGGGGAGCTGTTTTTT; cdr3_aa: CASSQVPRDTGELFF
d_call: NA; clone_size: few; v_call: TRBV7-9; j_call: TRBJ2-7; cdr3_nt: TGTGCCAGCAGCTTACCCCTCTCTAACGAGCAGTACTTC; cdr3_aa: CASSLPLSNEQYF
d_call: TRBD1; clone_size: many; v_call: TRBV2; j_call: TRBJ1-5; cdr3_nt: TGTGCCAGCAGTGAAGCGAGGGCAGGGGGCGCGGGTCAGCCCCAGCATTTT; cdr3_aa: CASSEARAGGAGQPQHF
d_call: NA; clone_size: once; v_call: TRBV6-9; j_call: TRBJ2-7; cdr3_nt: TGTGCCAGCAGTTTTAGCCACCAACTAGAAACCTACGAGCAGTACTTC; cdr3_aa: CASSFSHQLETYEQYF
d_call: NA; clone_size: few; v_call: TRBV4-1; j_call: TRBJ1-2; cdr3_nt: TGCGCCAGCAGCCAAGAAAGAGGCCGGCAGAGCTATGGCTACACCTTC; cdr3_aa: CASSQERGRQSYGYTF
d_call: NA; clone_size: NA; v_call: TRBV7-3; j_call: TRBJ1-1; cdr3_nt: TGTGCCAGCAGCCGCTATCAGGGAGTTGGTGAAGCTTTCTTT; cdr3_aa: CASSRYQGVGEAFF
d_call: NA; clone_size: few; v_call: TRBV6-1; j_call: TRBJ1-6; cdr3_nt: TGTGCCAGCAGCCCGACAGGCGGGAGTAATTCACCCCTCCACTTT; cdr3_aa: CASSPTGGSNSPLHF